This T cell receptor (beta chain) was observed in a study of blood T cell repertoires in COVID-19. Assay used: immunoSEQ multiplex PCR; TCRdb lists only in-frame clones, some missing. The repertoire includes 250,000 to 300,000 clones, about 80% of them detected once, and 3.3% sits in the top ten. The junction had 5 bases not matched to a gene; V was cut back by 3 bases and J by 1 base. CDR1 is MNHEY and CDR2 is SMNVEV in the germline V gene (reference sequence). This CDR3 is built from 15 residues. The chain recombines TRBV27 with TRBJ2-7; 8 positions match TRBD1. Material: peripheral blood. The receptor was isolated from an elderly woman with acute or convalescent COVID-19. The CDR3 DNA sequence: TGTGCCAGCAGTTTCCAGGACAGGGTTTCCTACGAGCAGTACTTC. It specifies CASSFQDRVSYEQYF.